The clone carrying this T cell receptor beta chain was recorded many times. Its antigen remains unidentified. The sample belongs to a study of T-cell reconstitution after alpha-beta-depleted transplantation in children. Findings of the study overall: When one year had passed after transplant, most T-cell counts and diversity came from newly produced T cells.

This CDR3 is 15 amino acids long. Trimming shortened V by 1 base and J by 2 bases, and 9 bases separated the two germline ends. Germline CDR1 and CDR2: SGHTA and FQGNSA. The TCRbeta library incorporated unique molecular identifiers. TCRdb analysed the PCR reads with MiXCR anew, one entry per CDR3 protein. The data hold approximately 70,000 distinct CDR3 sequences, with approximately 5% observed a single time. The sample consisted of PBMCs, mostly from graft donor cells, taken 180 days after TCRalphabeta/CD19-depleted stem cell transplant. V gene TRBV7-2 combines with J gene TRBJ1-5; D is ambiguous. This sequence was found in a boy in the first two years of life who had a stem cell transplant for acute myeloid leukemia, so the T cells may come from the graft donor. The CDR3 loop reads CASSLGPRGNQPQHF. Here the CDR3 DNA reads TGTGCCAGCAGCTTAGGGCCGAGGGGCAATCAGCCCCAGCATTTT.